This entry is about one T cell receptor beta chain. This clonotype has just a few counts. Its antigen is unknown. No clone much larger than this one lies a single base away; base qualities are absent. This specimen comes from a study of T cell repertoires in cytomegalovirus infection (dated by TCRdb to the late 2010s). General notes on the study: Peptide stimulations targeted recently identified HLA-C-restricted CMV epitopes, whose presentation resists viral immunomodulation, together with well-studied HLA-B-restricted epitopes. Donor HLA type was relevant to the analysis, because carriage of CMV infection together with the matching HLA type was indicated by public TCR beta signatures. Overall study results and their limits: In both this cohort and an independent cohort of 350 or so donors, the cumulative frequency of public TCR beta family members distinguished carriers of CMV infection plus the relevant HLA type. In the ex vivo response, HLA-C-restricted CMV-specific TCR beta clonotypes were dominant, and in two of eight donors the single most frequent clonotype came from this HLA-C-restricted group.

The trim is 3 bases for V and 0 bases for J, with a gap of 9 bases between the germline ends. Measured from the cysteine to the phenylalanine, the CDR3 is 15 residues long. Only CDR3 DNA is held: 45 bases, read in frame from base 1. In light of the paper, this sample's treatment or condition label describes: in vitro stimulation with specific CMV peptide epitopes to enrich CMV-specific T cells. Instrument used: Illumina HiSeq 1500. Using fastp at Q25 and MiXCR, TCRdb reprocessed the public reads and kept productive beta chains. Every CDR3 protein is listed once, alongside the most common genes and DNA of its rows. The sample includes tens of thousands of distinct CDR3 sequences, with around 21% observed a single time. The biggest ten clones account for over 60% of the sample.

This clonotype was obtained from a human donor in good health (CMV status not recorded). Some clones in this sample may be carry-over from other donors' samples. This specimen was CD8+ T cells from cultured PBMCs, taken from culture after CMV antigen stimulation. The chain joins TRBV12-3 or TRBV12-4 to TRBJ1-5; TRBD1 is perhaps the D gene, given 5 matching bases. Here the CDR3 is given as CASSFWGRSNQPQHF. DNA sequence: TGTGCCAGCAGTTTCTGGGGACGTAGCAATCAGCCCCAGCATTTT.